This T cell receptor (beta chain) was identified during a study of T cell changes during pregnancy in multiple sclerosis (dated by TCRdb to the late 2010s). Study-level background: The study examined how the T cell repertoire changed over the course of pregnancy in women with multiple sclerosis.

Comments on this clone: Its antigen has not been determined. No much larger clone is present one base from it, and per-base qualities are unavailable.

The method was the immunoSEQ multiplex PCR assay. This is the immuneACCESS table as TCRdb keeps it, with only in-frame sequences that have V and J called. A part of the clones is gone; compared with another copy, unresolved V genes explain less than half, and the rest is unexplained. This sample gives approximately 110,000 clones in total; approximately 91% of them show up just once. Roughly 3.5% of the sample goes to the ten largest clones. From cysteine to phenylalanine, the CDR3 is 15 amino acids long. Only the CDR3 portion is preserved as DNA: 45 bases, with reading frame beginning at the first base. Cut back by 5 bases and 0 bases, the V and J ends lie 10 bases apart. CDR1 and CDR2 are drawn from the germline V gene: SGHDN, FVKESK.

The source material was peripheral blood, sampled after pregnancy. This chain joins TRBV14 to TRBJ1-4, with a tentative D gene TRBD1 over 6 matching bases. The TCR sequence derives from a female donor with multiple sclerosis, enrolled in a pregnancy study. The sequence in DNA is TGTGCCAGCAGCAAATACAGGGCAACTAATGAAAAACTGTTTTTT. Translation gives CASSKYRATNEKLFF.